Below, 17 T cell receptor beta chains from the same sample are listed, as sequenced in a study of T-cell memory formation after mild COVID-19 (dated by TCRdb to 2020 to 2023). The method was 5' RACE. The instrument given in TCRdb is Illumina NovaSeq 6000. TCRdb reran the public reads through fastp at Q25 and MiXCR, keeping productive beta chains. Every CDR3 protein is listed once, alongside the most common genes and DNA of its rows. The sample table lists about 410,000 distinct CDR3 sequences, 20% to 30% of them with a count of one. The ten largest clones capture 13% of the sample. The sample was PBMCs or a T cell subset sorted from them (not recorded which). These TCRs come from an adult woman who had mild COVID-19 (a few samples of this study predate the infection). The sample titles of this study are shuffled in the database, so cell type and time point are left out; the donor was told from shared clones.

This clonotype has just a few counts. CDR3 sequence: CASSQAGGSGANVLTF. CDR3 DNA sequence: TGCGCCAGCAGCCAAGCAGGGGGCTCTGGGGCCAACGTCCTGACTTTC. J is TRBJ2-6 and V is TRBV4-3; 7 bases line up with TRBD1. The V gene end was trimmed by 1 base and the J gene end by 0 bases; junction bases not matched to a gene: 0. The CDR3 is made up of 16 amino acids. Per the germline V gene, CDR1 is LGHNA and CDR2 is YSLEER.

The rearrangement links TRBV12-3 or TRBV12-4 to TRBJ1-1, with D perhaps matching TRBD1 (5 bases). Trimming removed 7 bases at V and 1 base at J, with 19 bases between. The CDR3 is 16 residues long. CDR3 DNA: TGTGCCAGCACCAGGGTCGGCTGGACGTGGAACACTGAAGCTTTCTTT. It specifies CASTRVGWTWNTEAFF.

This chain connects TRBV5-1 to TRBJ2-5; TRBD1 aligns across 8 bases. This CDR3 is built from 14 residues. Germline CDR1 and CDR2: SGHRS and YFSETQ. V lost 2 bases and J lost 4; bases outside the gene matches: 4. CDR3 in DNA: TGCGCCAGCAGCTTCTCGACAGGGGCAGAGACCCAGTACTTC. Translating it yields CASSFSTGAETQYF.

V gene TRBV6-1 combines with J gene TRBJ1-1, with D maybe TRBD1 (5 bases). Germline CDR1 reads MNHNS; CDR2 reads SASEGT. The CDR3 loop spans 14 amino acids. Between the trimmed V and J ends, which lost 2 bases and 4 bases, there was a span of 11 bases. As DNA, the CDR3 is TGTGCCAGCAGTGAAATTGGGGGAGCCACTGAAGCTTTCTTT. It codes for CASSEIGGATEAFF.

The chain employs TRBV5-1 and TRBJ2-7, with D perhaps given as TRBD1 or TRBD2 (5 bases each). Germline V lookup: CDR1 SGHRS, CDR2 YFSETQ. V dropped 4 bases and J dropped 5 bases, with 13 bases sitting between them. This CDR3 comprises 13 residues. The CDR3 DNA reads as TGCGCCAGCAGCAAGGGACGGGGAAACGAGCAGTACTTC. Amino acid sequence: CASSKGRGNEQYF.

V is TRBV3-1 and J is TRBJ1-2; 7 bases fit TRBD1. CDR1 is LGHDT, CDR2 YNNKEL, per germline (reference sequence). The CDR3 extends over 15 amino acids. After removal of 4 bases from V and 3 bases from J, the junction contained 8 bases not matched to a gene. The CDR3 is CASSRRQGRDYGYTF. The CDR3 coding sequence is TGTGCCAGCAGCCGCCGACAGGGTCGGGACTATGGCTACACCTTC.

The chain combines TRBV15 with TRBJ2-6; TRBD1 agrees at 8 bases. CDR3 length: 12 residues. From germline, CDR1 is LNHNV and CDR2 YYDKDF (reference sequence). Trimming removed 7 bases from V and 12 bases from J; junction bases left unmatched: 5. CDR3 residues: CATNGDRRVLTF. The CDR3 DNA is TGTGCCACCAATGGGGACAGGCGCGTCCTGACTTTC.

The chain joins TRBV4-2 to TRBJ2-7, with TRBD2 identical over 8 bases. Per the germline V gene, CDR1 is LGHNA and CDR2 is YNFKEQ. This CDR3 is 15 amino acids long. After removal of 1 base from V and 6 bases from J, the junction contained 8 bases not matched to a gene. CDR3 region: CASSQVVTSDFEQYF. CDR3 coding DNA: TGTGCCAGCAGCCAAGTGGTGACTAGCGATTTCGAGCAGTACTTC.

This clonotype was observed a few times. J is TRBJ1-2 and V is TRBV20-1, with 12 bases lining up with TRBD1. Germline V CDR1 and CDR2: DFQATT, SNEGSKA (reference sequence). Trimming cost V 5 bases and J 3 bases; bases outside gene matches: 10. The CDR3 length is 16 residues. The CDR3 DNA sequence: TGCAGTGCTCGGGGACAGGGGGCTTATTGGGACTATGGCTACACCTTC. Its protein product is CSARGQGAYWDYGYTF.

The chain recombines TRBV5-4 with TRBJ2-3; TRBD2 agrees at 14 bases. The CDR3 has 21 residues. Germline trimming cut 3 bases from V and 1 base from J; bases unmatched to any gene: 16. Germline-derived CDR1 and CDR2 are SGHNT and YYREEE (reference sequence). The CDR3 DNA is TGTGCCAGCAGCTGGGCCACCGGGACTAGCGGGGGTTTTCCCGGCACAGATACGCAGTATTTT. This translates into CASSWATGTSGGFPGTDTQYF.

This clonotype was picked up a small number of times. The rearrangement joins TRBV5-1 to TRBJ1-4; D is unclear. The germline V gene encodes CDR1 SGHRS and CDR2 YFSETQ. The CDR3 length is 17 residues. The V gene lost 0 bases and the J gene lost 0 bases, with 12 bases spanning the gap. CDR3 sequence (DNA): TGCGCCAGCAGCTTGGGGTCCGGACGCCCAACTAATGAAAAACTGTTTTTT. Protein sequence: CASSLGSGRPTNEKLFF.

The table lists this clonotype with many counts. The J gene is TRBJ1-1, the V gene TRBV18, with D uncertain. Germline CDR1 KGHSH, CDR2 LQKENI. Trimming pared 6 bases from V and 1 base from J, leaving 12 bases between. This CDR3 region has 14 residues. In DNA, the CDR3 is TGTGCCAGCTCCCCTATGGACGGGAACACTGAAGCTTTCTTT. Protein: CASSPMDGNTEAFF.

The V and J genes are TRBV4-1 and TRBJ2-5; 8 bases match TRBD2. This CDR3 contains 15 residues. The germline gives CDR1 MGHRA, CDR2 YSYEKL. After removal of 4 bases from V and 1 base from J, the junction contained 5 bases not matched to a gene. Written as DNA, the CDR3 is TGCGCCAGCAGCCCCGGGCGGGGGGTCCAAGAGACCCAGTACTTC. This sequence encodes CASSPGRGVQETQYF.

The chain is built from TRBV7-8 and TRBJ2-1, with D perhaps TRBD2 (5 bases). V lost 6 bases and J lost 7, with 19 bases in between. Germline loops: CDR1 SGHVS, CDR2 FQNEAQ. This CDR3 is built from 15 residues. The CDR3 bases are TGTGCCAGCAGTTTGGTCACAGCGGTGGGGAATGAGCAGTTCTTC. It yields the protein CASSLVTAVGNEQFF.

This clonotype was detected a few times. The chain has TRBV20-1 and TRBJ1-2; D not resolved. V was trimmed by 3 bases and J by 5 bases, leaving 10 bases between them. Per germline, CDR1 DFQATT and CDR2 SNEGSKA (reference sequence). The CDR3 is 12 residues long. The CDR3 DNA follows: TGCAGTGCTAGTGGTCTCACTTATGGCTACACCTTC. Protein product: CSASGLTYGYTF.

This clonotype was counted once. This chain joins TRBV6-2 or TRBV6-3 and TRBJ2-5; 13 bases are shared with TRBD2. This CDR3 spans 18 amino acids. V lost 6 bases to trimming and J lost 1 base; unmatched junction nucleotides: 11. CDR1 and CDR2 (germline): MNHEY, SVGEGT. The CDR3 nucleotides are TGTGCCAGCAGGTCCGGGACTAGCGGGAAGGGATTCCAAGAGACCCAGTACTTC. It encodes CASRSGTSGKGFQETQYF.

This clonotype has more than one count but fewer than ten. The chain is built from TRBV5-1 and TRBJ2-3, with TRBD2 matching 8 bases. The CDR3 runs to 14 residues. J gave up 4 bases and V 1 base, and 2 bases lay outside the gene matches. Germline V gives CDR1 SGHRS, CDR2 YFSETQ. CDR3 sequence reads: CASSLSGRSDTQYF. In DNA form, the CDR3 reads TGCGCCAGCAGCTTGAGCGGGAGATCAGATACGCAGTATTTT.